These T cell receptor beta chains were read from a single sample in a study of vaccination and CD4 T cells after COVID-19. For these TCRs, the target antigens are not known. TCRdb called the PCR reads again in MiXCR, with one record for every CDR3 protein. This sample has approximately 19,000 distinct CDR3 sequences; under 60% occur once, and the top ten carry roughly 9.7%. Sequencing was performed on CD4+ T cells from blood, cultured in vitro, taken after SARS-CoV-2 vaccination. The receptors stem from a human donor who had recovered from COVID-19. Each CDR3 is given with its conserved first and last residue. Each record gives: clone size, V gene, J gene, D gene, CDR3 DNA, CDR3 protein. A D gene is named only where the DNA matches it firmly. Clone sizes are given selectively: once, few, many, or a class where the clone is expanded.

-	TRBV6-2/TRBV6-3	TRBJ1-6	-	TGTGCCAGCAGTCGGAACTCACCCCTCCACTTT	CASSRNSPLHF
-	TRBV5-4	TRBJ1-2	TRBD1	TGTGCCAGCAGCTGGACAGGGGGGGGGTATGGCTACACCTTC	CASSWTGGGYGYTF
-	TRBV27	TRBJ1-1	-	TGTGCCAGCAGCCACACGTGGGACACTGAAGCTTTCTTT	CASSHTWDTEAFF
few	TRBV20-1	TRBJ1-2	-	TGCAGTGCTAGGGTGGGGAGGGACCACTATGGCTACACCTTC	CSARVGRDHYGYTF
-	TRBV5-1	TRBJ2-1	-	TGCGCCAGCAGCTTGGGACAGCCCTCCAATGAGCAGTTCTTC	CASSLGQPSNEQFF
-	TRBV7-2	TRBJ1-2	TRBD1	TGTGCCAAACAGGGGGGGAGTGGCTACACCTTC	CAKQGGSGYTF
-	TRBV19	TRBJ1-3	-	TGTGCCAGTAGTGAGAATTCTGGAAACACCATATATTTT	CASSENSGNTIYF
-	TRBV7-2	TRBJ1-2	-	TGTGCCAGCATCAAAGGGGGGGGGACTAACTATGGCTACACCTTC	CASIKGGGTNYGYTF
-	TRBV27	TRBJ1-4	-	TGTGCCAGCAGTTTCAGGGGCAGTGTAGCTAATGAAAAACTGTTTTTT	CASSFRGSVANEKLFF
-	TRBV28	TRBJ2-7	TRBD2	TGTGCCAGCACCTTCGGCGGGGGGGCCCGCTACGAGCAGTACTTC	CASTFGGGARYEQYF
few	TRBV20-1	TRBJ2-1	TRBD2	TGCAGTGCCCGGTCGGGAGGTCCGTTTGAGGAGCAGTTCTTC	CSARSGGPFEEQFF
-	TRBV20-1	TRBJ2-5	TRBD2	TGCGGTTTAGCGGGAGGACCTGGGGAGACCCAGTACTTC	CGLAGGPGETQYF
-	TRBV27	TRBJ1-2	TRBD1	TGTGCCAGCAGTTTGACAGGGCTGGGAGGCTACACCTTC	CASSLTGLGGYTF
-	TRBV27	TRBJ2-1	-	TGTGCCAGCAGGGACGGTTACCGGGATTGGTTCTTC	CASRDGYRDWFF
-	TRBV5-1	TRBJ1-1	-	TGCGCCAGCAGCCCCAGAGCAGATGAAGCTTTCTTT	CASSPRADEAFF
-	TRBV6-1	TRBJ2-7	-	TGTGCCAGCAGGTCGGTCTCCTACGAGCAGTACTTC	CASRSVSYEQYF
once	TRBV5-4	TRBJ2-2	-	TGTGCCAGCAGCTTGGACAGCAACACCGGGGAGCTGTTTTTT	CASSLDSNTGELFF
-	TRBV7-2	TRBJ2-5	-	TGTGCCAGCAGCGCTTGGGGAAAAGAGACCCAGTACTTC	CASSAWGKETQYF
-	TRBV12-3/TRBV12-4	TRBJ1-2	TRBD1	TGTGCCAGCAGTAAGACAGGGGGCGCCTATGGCTACACCTTC	CASSKTGGAYGYTF
-	TRBV11-3	TRBJ1-4	-	TGTGCCAGCAGCTGGGGCGGGGCCAATGAAAAACTGTTTTTT	CASSWGGANEKLFF
-	TRBV6-1	TRBJ1-5	-	TGTGCCAGCAGTGAATTGGGCGCCGGGGCCGCGGCGTCCCCCCAGCATTTT	CASSELGAGAAASPQHF
few	TRBV6-2/TRBV6-3	TRBJ1-2	TRBD1	TGTGCCAGCAGAAAGACAGGGTCTAACTATGGCTACACCTTC	CASRKTGSNYGYTF
medium-sized	TRBV6-2/TRBV6-3	TRBJ2-3	-	TGTGCCAGTGGGGGAAACACAGATACGCAGTATTTT	CASGGNTDTQYF